Below, one T cell receptor (beta chain) is given with its context. The CDR3 runs 12 residues. With 3 bases removed from V and 10 bases from J, the gap between germline ends came to 12 bases. Germline-derived CDR1 and CDR2 are LNHDA and SQIVND (reference sequence). The data are from a study of blood T cell repertoires in COVID-19. In the authors' methods: Reference gene primer amplification gave estimated nucleated cell counts. The data were produced by immunoSEQ multiplex PCR, yet TCRdb's version contains in-frame clones alone and is incomplete. The V and J calls and clone size are taken from that table; D and trimming were inferred from the DNA. The sample carries approximately 380,000 clones, just over 90% recorded once.

The sequence derives from a woman aged 35 to 49 who had been exposed to COVID-19. Sequencing was carried out using PBMCs or T cells enriched from blood (not recorded which). The genes are TRBV19 and TRBJ1-2; unclear D gene. In DNA, the CDR3 is TGTGCCAGTAGTATGTCCCGACTTTACTACACCTTC. This sequence encodes CASSMSRLYYTF.